A single sample is the source of the 8 T cell receptor beta chains below, sequenced in a study of blood T cell repertoires in COVID-19. Clones were sequenced by immunoSEQ multiplex PCR, and TCRdb holds only the in-frame ones, with some missing. The data show 270,000 or so clones, with roughly 85% seen just once and around 3.2% held by the top ten. What was sequenced was peripheral blood. The receptors shown here come from a woman aged 18 to 35 with acute or convalescent COVID-19.

This chain uses TRBV28 with TRBJ2-7; TRBD1 might be the D (6 bases). The CDR3 consists of 14 residues. V lost 4 bases, J lost 2 bases, and 12 bases lay in between. Germline V lookup: CDR1 MDHEN, CDR2 SYDVKM. CDR3 sequence: CASSSQGNPYEQYF. For the CDR3, the DNA is TGTGCCAGCAGTTCACAGGGTAACCCCTACGAGCAGTACTTC.

This chain connects TRBV5-6 to TRBJ1-2; 8 bases fit TRBD1. V dropped 4 bases and J dropped 6; count of bases not matched to a gene: 5. Germline lookup yields CDR1 SGHDT and CDR2 YYEEEE. The CDR3 has 13 amino acids. The CDR3 here is CASSRNRGDGYTF. The CDR3 coding sequence is TGTGCCAGCAGCCGGAACAGGGGGGATGGCTACACCTTC.

The J gene is TRBJ2-7, the V gene TRBV4-1; maybe TRBD1 (5 bases). CDR1 and CDR2 (germline): MGHRA, YSYEKL. The length of the CDR3 is 16 residues. Trimming pared 3 bases from V and 5 bases from J, leaving 20 bases between. This CDR3 is CASSQPARAKIDEQYF. The DNA of the CDR3 is TGCGCCAGCAGCCAGCCCGCCAGGGCAAAAATCGACGAGCAGTACTTC.

The rearrangement links TRBV7-2 to TRBJ2-5; TRBD2 aligns across 11 bases. Losses at the gene ends were 1 base for V and 6 bases for J; bases not matched to a gene: 4. CDR1 SGHTA and CDR2 FQGNSA come from the germline V gene. The CDR3 runs to 15 residues. The CDR3 bases are TGTGCCAGCAGCTTAGGACTAGCGGGACCAAAGACCCAGTACTTC. Residues: CASSLGLAGPKTQYF.

The rearrangement links TRBV7-3 to TRBJ2-5, with 11 bases identical to TRBD2. The trim removed 1 base at V and 5 bases at J, leaving 9 bases unmatched. Germline lookup yields CDR1 SGHTA and CDR2 FQGTGA. The CDR3 spans 17 residues. The CDR3 coding sequence is TGTGCCAGCAGCTTAAACCCACTAGCGGGAGCTGGCGAGACCCAGTACTTC. Translation: CASSLNPLAGAGETQYF.

The rearrangement links TRBV7-9 to TRBJ2-2; D is perhaps TRBD2 (6 bases). This CDR3 is built from 12 residues. V shed 4 bases and J shed 16 bases, with 16 bases lying between them. From germline, CDR1 is SEHNR and CDR2 FQNEAQ (reference sequence). The DNA for the CDR3 is TGTGCCAGCAGCTCTCCGGGACTCGGGCGGTTTTTT. Its protein is CASSSPGLGRFF.

The chain uses TRBV18 and TRBJ1-2; unclear D gene. CDR1 KGHSH and CDR2 LQKENI come from the germline V gene. V lost 3 bases to trimming and J lost 5 bases, with 10 bases between them. The CDR3 extends over 13 amino acids. CDR3 nucleotide sequence: TGTGCCAGCTCACCCAGACGGGAGTATGGCTACACCTTC. This gives the protein CASSPRREYGYTF.

The chain couples TRBV12-3 or TRBV12-4 to TRBJ1-2; TRBD1 agrees at 8 bases. With V trimmed by 5 bases and J by 8 bases, 7 bases remained unmatched. The CDR3 length is 13 residues. CDR3 loop: CASSLQGVGGYTF. CDR3 nucleotide sequence: TGTGCCAGCAGTCTACAGGGGGTAGGCGGCTACACCTTC.